A selection of T cell receptor beta chains follows, all from one sample in a study of T cell repertoires in cytomegalovirus infection. TCRdb re-called the reads through MiXCR, storing one row per CDR3 protein. This table has a few hundred thousand distinct CDR3 sequences, 17% appearing once. The sample comprised PBMCs. Every receptor here comes from a human donor in good health (CMV status not recorded). Some clones in this sample may be carry-over from other donors' samples. Both conserved end residues are part of each CDR3. A D gene is named only where the DNA matches it firmly. Expanded clones are given a class, and other clones once, few, many or no size at all.

v_gene: TRBV13; abundance: -; d_gene: -; j_gene: TRBJ1-4; CDR3nt: TGTGCCAGCAAGAACCGGGAGAATGAAAAACTGTTTTTT; CDR3aa: CASKNRENEKLFF
v_gene: TRBV4-1; abundance: -; d_gene: -; j_gene: TRBJ1-5; CDR3nt: TGCGCCAGCAGCCAAGTGGTGAATCAGCCCCAGCATTTT; CDR3aa: CASSQVVNQPQHF
v_gene: TRBV5-1; abundance: few; d_gene: TRBD1; j_gene: TRBJ1-3; CDR3nt: TGCGCCAGCAGCGACAGGGTATACGGAAACACCATATATTTT; CDR3aa: CASSDRVYGNTIYF
v_gene: TRBV6-5; abundance: few; d_gene: TRBD1; j_gene: TRBJ1-3; CDR3nt: TGTGCCAGCAGTTACACAGGGGGTGGAAACACCATATATTTT; CDR3aa: CASSYTGGGNTIYF
v_gene: TRBV12-3/TRBV12-4; abundance: -; d_gene: -; j_gene: TRBJ2-5; CDR3nt: TGTGCCAGCAGTTTTGGGGGGCAGGTTAATGTTGGAGAGACCCAGTACTTC; CDR3aa: CASSFGGQVNVGETQYF
v_gene: TRBV7-9; abundance: few; d_gene: -; j_gene: TRBJ2-3; CDR3nt: TGTGCCAGCAGCTTAGCCACGGGTCCCGCGGGAGATACGCAGTATTTT; CDR3aa: CASSLATGPAGDTQYF
v_gene: TRBV14; abundance: few; d_gene: -; j_gene: TRBJ2-1; CDR3nt: TGTGCCAGCAGCCCCCAACCCAAGGGAGGCGGGCAGTTCTTC; CDR3aa: CASSPQPKGGGQFF
v_gene: TRBV18; abundance: -; d_gene: -; j_gene: TRBJ1-6; CDR3nt: TGTGCCAGCTCATCCGAGACGGATAACGTCCCCCTCCACTTT; CDR3aa: CASSSETDNVPLHF
v_gene: TRBV27; abundance: few; d_gene: -; j_gene: TRBJ2-1; CDR3nt: TGTGCCAGCCGAAGGGGCTATGAGCAGTTCTTC; CDR3aa: CASRRGYEQFF
v_gene: TRBV7-9; abundance: many; d_gene: -; j_gene: TRBJ2-2; CDR3nt: TGTGCCAGCAGTTTCCTCGTGGAGAACACCGGGGAGCTGTTTTTT; CDR3aa: CASSFLVENTGELFF
v_gene: TRBV7-2; abundance: many; d_gene: TRBD1; j_gene: TRBJ2-5; CDR3nt: TGTGCCAGCAGCTCCGGGACAGGGGGCTCTGGGAAGGGAGAGACCCAGTACTTC; CDR3aa: CASSSGTGGSGKGETQYF
v_gene: TRBV12-3/TRBV12-4; abundance: few; d_gene: -; j_gene: TRBJ2-5; CDR3nt: TGTGCCAGCAGTTTAATTCGGGGAGCAGAGACCCAGTACTTC; CDR3aa: CASSLIRGAETQYF
v_gene: TRBV28; abundance: many; d_gene: -; j_gene: TRBJ1-1; CDR3nt: TGTGCCAGCAGAAGTCCCCCGGGGGAGACTGAAGCTTTCTTT; CDR3aa: CASRSPPGETEAFF
v_gene: TRBV7-2; abundance: many; d_gene: TRBD1; j_gene: TRBJ2-5; CDR3nt: TGTGCCAGCAGCTTAATGGCAGGGGGCCAAGAGACCCAGTACTTC; CDR3aa: CASSLMAGGQETQYF
v_gene: TRBV4-1; abundance: many; d_gene: -; j_gene: TRBJ1-5; CDR3nt: TGCGCCAGCAGCCAAGAAAGGCTCGGGGCCTCAGATCAGCCCCAGCATTTT; CDR3aa: CASSQERLGASDQPQHF
v_gene: TRBV18; abundance: -; d_gene: -; j_gene: TRBJ2-7; CDR3nt: TGTGCCAGCTCACCCCGCCGCAGAAGCGATTCCCCTATGAGCTCCTACGAGCAGTACTTC; CDR3aa: CASSPRRRSDSPMSSYEQYF
v_gene: TRBV4-3; abundance: many; d_gene: -; j_gene: TRBJ1-2; CDR3nt: TGCGCCAGCAGCCAAGAAGTTGCAGAGATCAACTATGGCTACACCTTC; CDR3aa: CASSQEVAEINYGYTF
v_gene: TRBV12-3/TRBV12-4; abundance: few; d_gene: TRBD2; j_gene: TRBJ2-3; CDR3nt: TGTGCCAGCAGTGCAGGACTAGCGGGTAACACAGATACGCAGTATTTT; CDR3aa: CASSAGLAGNTDTQYF
v_gene: TRBV12-3/TRBV12-4; abundance: -; d_gene: TRBD1; j_gene: TRBJ1-5; CDR3nt: TGTGCCAGCAGAGCGCCTGGGACAGCTTATAGCAATCAGCCCCAGCATTTT; CDR3aa: CASRAPGTAYSNQPQHF
v_gene: TRBV4-2; abundance: -; d_gene: -; j_gene: TRBJ2-5; CDR3nt: TGTGCCAGCAGCCATAACCTGGGGGGCGCCGGGGTTAAGTACTTC; CDR3aa: CASSHNLGGAGVKYF
v_gene: TRBV12-3/TRBV12-4; abundance: few; d_gene: TRBD1; j_gene: TRBJ2-7; CDR3nt: TGTGCCAGCAGTTTGGTGGACAGGGGGCTGAGCGAGCAGTACTTC; CDR3aa: CASSLVDRGLSEQYF
v_gene: TRBV6-1; abundance: many; d_gene: TRBD1; j_gene: TRBJ2-7; CDR3nt: TGTGCCAGCAGAGTCACGGGACAGGCGTACGAGCAGTACTTC; CDR3aa: CASRVTGQAYEQYF